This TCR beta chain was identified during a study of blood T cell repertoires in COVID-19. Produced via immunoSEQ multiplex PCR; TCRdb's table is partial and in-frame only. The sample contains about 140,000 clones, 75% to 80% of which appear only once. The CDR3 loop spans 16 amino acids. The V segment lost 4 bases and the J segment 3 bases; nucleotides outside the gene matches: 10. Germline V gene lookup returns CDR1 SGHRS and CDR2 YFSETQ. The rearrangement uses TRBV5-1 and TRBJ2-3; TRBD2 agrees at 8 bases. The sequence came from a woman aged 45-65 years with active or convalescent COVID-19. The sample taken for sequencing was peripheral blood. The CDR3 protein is CASSPQRELATDTQYF. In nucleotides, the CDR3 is TGCGCCAGCAGCCCCCAGCGGGAGTTGGCGACAGATACGCAGTATTTT.